This record concerns one T cell receptor beta chain sequence. Source study methods: Scientists estimated how many nucleated cells there were by amplifying reference gene primers. Produced via immunoSEQ multiplex PCR; TCRdb's table is partial and in-frame only. That table is the source of V, J and clone size, and D and trimming were worked out from the DNA. This sample carries 120,000 to 150,000 clones, 88% of them seen once, and the ten largest clones take over 2%. Germline trimming cut 2 bases from V and 0 bases from J; bases unmatched to any gene: 7. The germline V gene has CDR1 MDHEN and CDR2 SYDVKM. The CDR3 loop spans 18 amino acids. The sample originates from a study of blood T cell repertoires in COVID-19. About the research overall: Sites across the United States, Italy and Spain contributed samples from acute and convalescent COVID-19. The cDNA or gDNA used as material had been derived from T cells, B-cell-depleted T cells, or PBMCs.

The sequenced material came from peripheral blood. The clonotype originates from a human donor in a cohort sampled during active COVID-19. The rearrangement joins TRBV28 to TRBJ2-3, with 11 bases identical to TRBD2. CDR3: CASSLGTSGRSSTDTQYF. The DNA of the CDR3 is TGTGCCAGCAGTTTAGGGACTAGCGGACGATCTAGCACAGATACGCAGTATTTT.